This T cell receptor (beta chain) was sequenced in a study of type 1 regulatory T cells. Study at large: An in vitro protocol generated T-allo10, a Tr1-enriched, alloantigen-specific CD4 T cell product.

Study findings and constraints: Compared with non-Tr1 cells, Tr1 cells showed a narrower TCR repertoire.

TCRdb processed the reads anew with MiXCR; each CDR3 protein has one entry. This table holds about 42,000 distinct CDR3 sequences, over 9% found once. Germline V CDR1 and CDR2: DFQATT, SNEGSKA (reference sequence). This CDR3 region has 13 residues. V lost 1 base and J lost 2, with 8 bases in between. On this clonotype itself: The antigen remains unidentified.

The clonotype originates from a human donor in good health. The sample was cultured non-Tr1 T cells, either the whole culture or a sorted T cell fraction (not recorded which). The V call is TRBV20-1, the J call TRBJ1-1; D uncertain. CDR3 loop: CSARGGSNTEAFF. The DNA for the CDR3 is TGCAGTGCTAGAGGCGGTTCAAACACTGAAGCTTTCTTT.